This T cell receptor beta chain was captured in a study of immune evolution from preneoplasia to lung adenocarcinoma. The CDR3 sequence is 14 residues long. The V gene's germline CDR1 is LNHDA and CDR2 SQIVND (reference sequence). With 8 bases removed from V and 7 bases from J, the gap between germline ends came to 17 bases. Libraries were prepared by immunoSEQ multiplex PCR; TCRdb keeps only in-frame clonotypes and omits some of them. The data hold just over 4,000 clones, with approximately 85% observed a single time. As to this clone: Antigen unknown.

Two lung cancer pathologists independently confirmed each histologic diagnosis. Whole-study results and caveats: Top clone frequencies peaked in normal lung, apparently declining through invasive adenocarcinoma. Normal lung had highest clonality; later lesions appeared denser, more diverse.

This receptor was obtained from a donor aged 70 or over with lung adenocarcinoma. The J gene is TRBJ1-4, the V gene TRBV19, with a tentative D call TRBD1 (6 bases). Sequencing input: FFPE adjacent normal lung tissue. CDR3 DNA sequence: TGTGCCAGTTCTTACAGGGCGAGTGGTGAAAAACTGTTTTTT. It is translated as CASSYRASGEKLFF.